One sample yielded the 8 T cell receptor beta chains listed below, sequenced in a study of blood T cell repertoires in COVID-19. The table came from immunoSEQ multiplex PCR; TCRdb's copy has only in-frame clones and leaves some out. Altogether approximately 150,000 clones are present, more than 70% being singletons, with the ten largest covering about 6%. Sequenced material: PBMCs or T cells enriched from blood (not recorded which). Receptors originate from a man aged 40-55 years who had recovered from COVID-19.

This chain links TRBV27 with TRBJ2-3; possible D gene TRBD2, 7 bases. The V gene lost 3 bases and the J gene lost 1 base, with 17 bases spanning the gap. CDR1 MNHEY and CDR2 SMNVEV come from the germline V gene (reference sequence). There are 17 residues in the CDR3. CDR3 sequence (DNA): TGTGCCAGCAGTTTGGCCGCGGGGGCCTCTGGCACAGATACGCAGTATTTT. Protein sequence: CASSLAAGASGTDTQYF.

V is TRBV7-3 and J is TRBJ2-3; 7 nucleotides align to TRBD2. V shed 5 bases and J 3 bases; nucleotides not matched to a gene: 8. The CDR3 is 15 amino acids. The V gene's germline CDR1 is SGHTA and CDR2 FQGTGA. CDR3 in DNA: TGTGCCAGCAGCCCTAGCCTGCGGGAGACAGATACGCAGTATTTT. As protein: CASSPSLRETDTQYF.

The chain links TRBV6-5 to TRBJ1-3, with D maybe TRBD1 (5 bases). V gave up 2 bases and J gave up 2 bases, with 13 bases separating them. The CDR3 length is 16 residues. Germline CDR1 is MNHEY and CDR2 is SVGAGI. The CDR3 DNA sequence: TGTGCCAGCAGTTACGGGTCGGGGGAGGCTGGAAACACCATATATTTT. Its translation is CASSYGSGEAGNTIYF.

The chain recombines TRBV7-9 with TRBJ1-1; D perhaps matches TRBD1 (6 bases). The CDR3 has 13 amino acids. Trimming cost V 9 bases and J 4 bases, with 15 bases left between them. Germline V gives CDR1 SEHNR, CDR2 FQNEAQ (reference sequence). CDR3 sequence: CASLEMGATEAFF. The CDR3 DNA sequence: TGTGCCAGTTTGGAGATGGGGGCCACTGAAGCTTTCTTT.

V usage is TRBV9 and J usage is TRBJ1-5; 7 bases fit TRBD1. V lost 4 bases and J lost 5; bases outside the gene matches: 3. In germline, CDR1 is SGDLS, CDR2 YYNGEE. The CDR3 is 13 amino acids. CDR3 sequence reads: CASSTQGDQPQHF. The CDR3 nucleotides are TGTGCCAGCAGCACCCAGGGGGATCAGCCCCAGCATTTT.

A word on this clone: Other DNA sequences in the same sample also yield this CDR3. The chain combines TRBV5-6 with TRBJ2-5; 11 positions agree with TRBD2. Germline CDR1 SGHDT, CDR2 YYEEEE. V was pared by 2 bases and J by 4 bases, with 4 bases of the junction left unmatched. The CDR3 length is 15 residues. The DNA for the CDR3 is TGTGCCAGCAGCTTACGGCTAGCGGGGGGAGAGACCCAGTACTTC. Residues: CASSLRLAGGETQYF.

The chain couples TRBV19 to TRBJ2-6, with TRBD1 matching 9 bases. This CDR3 has 16 residues. From germline, CDR1 is LNHDA and CDR2 SQIVND (reference sequence). V trimming: 7 bases; J trimming: 2 bases; junction bases outside the gene matches: 6. CDR3 DNA: TGTGCCAGTACCATGGGGGACAGGGCTGGGGCCAACGTCCTGACTTTC. Its translation: CASTMGDRAGANVLTF.

V is TRBV12-3 or TRBV12-4 and J is TRBJ2-7, with D maybe TRBD1 (6 bases). Trimming left V 2 bases short and J 6 bases short, with 11 bases between. CDR3 size: 13 residues. The CDR3 loop reads CASSLLNRAEQYF. CDR3 nucleotide sequence: TGTGCCAGCAGTTTACTTAACAGGGCCGAGCAGTACTTC.